What follows describes a single TCR beta chain. Its antigen is as yet unknown. Trimming removed 6 bases from V and 3 bases from J, with 12 bases in between. The CDR3 is made up of 13 amino acids. Looked up from germline, CDR1 is SEHNR and CDR2 is FQNEAQ (reference sequence). Primers: 60 Vbeta forward and 13 Jbeta reverse. The protocol was immunoSEQ multiplex PCR, while the TCRdb copy is restricted to in-frame clones and leaves out a portion. Found here are fewer than 60,000 clones, less than 75% of them singletons; the top ten hold around 22%. These data come from a study of cytomegalovirus exposure and HLA in healthy donors. Broader study findings: Confirmation was obtained in vitro that three CMV-associated chains are specific for CMV antigens.

This clonotype was obtained from a woman in her forties or fifties in good health and CMV-seropositive. Sequencing used PBMCs. This rearrangement joins TRBV7-9 to TRBJ2-7; D remains unclear. For the CDR3, the DNA is TGTGCCAGCAGTACAACTAACGGCTACGAGCAGTACTTC. Protein sequence: CASSTTNGYEQYF.